Below, one TCR beta chain is given with its context. The germline gives CDR1 GTSNPN, CDR2 SVGIG (reference sequence). V shed 2 bases, J shed 8 bases, and the junction held 10 bases outside the gene matches. The CDR3 is 15 amino acids. This sample was included in a study of blood T cell repertoires in COVID-19. Across the study: Samples of COVID-19 (acute and convalescent) were obtained from the United States, Italy and Spain. The analysed material was cDNA or gDNA that came from T cells, B-cell-depleted T cells, or PBMCs.

Source study methods: For nucleated cells, counts were estimated from reference gene primer amplification. Some clones are missing from TCRdb's copy, which holds only in-frame ones; the method was immunoSEQ multiplex PCR. That table gives V, J and clone size, and the DNA gave D and trimming. This table holds about 90,000 clones, 75% to 85% found once. The sequence came from a woman older than 75 with acute or convalescent COVID-19. The genes are TRBV30 and TRBJ1-4, with TRBD1 identical over 8 bases. Sequenced: peripheral blood. The CDR3 bases are TGTGCCTGGAGTAGAATAGGACAGGGCCGCGAAAAACTGTTTTTT. Amino acids: CAWSRIGQGREKLFF.